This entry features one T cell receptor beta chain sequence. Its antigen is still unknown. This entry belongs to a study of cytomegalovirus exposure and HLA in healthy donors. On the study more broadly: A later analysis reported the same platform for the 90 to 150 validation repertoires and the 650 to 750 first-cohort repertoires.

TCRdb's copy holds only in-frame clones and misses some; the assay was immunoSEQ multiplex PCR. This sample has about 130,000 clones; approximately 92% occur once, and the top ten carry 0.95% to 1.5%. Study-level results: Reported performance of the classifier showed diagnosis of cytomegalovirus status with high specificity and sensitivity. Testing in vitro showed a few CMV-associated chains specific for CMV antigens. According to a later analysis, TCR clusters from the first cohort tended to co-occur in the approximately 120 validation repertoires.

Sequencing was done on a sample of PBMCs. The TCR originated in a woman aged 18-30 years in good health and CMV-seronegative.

Written as DNA, the CDR3 is TGTGCCAGCAAGGGGGACAGGGCCCTGGACTATAACTATGGCTACACCTTC. Translating it yields CASKGDRALDYNYGYTF. This chain links TRBV25-1 with TRBJ1-2; 9 bases line up with TRBD1. The CDR3 has 17 amino acids. Unmatched junction bases numbered 13, after V lost 7 bases and J lost 1 base. CDR1 MGHDK and CDR2 SYGVNS come from the germline V gene.